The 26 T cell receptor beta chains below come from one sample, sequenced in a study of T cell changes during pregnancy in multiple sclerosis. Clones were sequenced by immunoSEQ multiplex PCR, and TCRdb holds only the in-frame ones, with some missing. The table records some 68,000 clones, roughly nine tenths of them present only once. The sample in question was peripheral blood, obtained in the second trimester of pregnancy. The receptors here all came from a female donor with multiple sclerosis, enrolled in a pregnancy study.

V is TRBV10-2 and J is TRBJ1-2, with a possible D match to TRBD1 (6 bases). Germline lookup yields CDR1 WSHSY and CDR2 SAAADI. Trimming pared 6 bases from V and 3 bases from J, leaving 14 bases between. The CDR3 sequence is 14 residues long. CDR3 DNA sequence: TGCGCCAGCAGAGAAACAGGGAATGACTATGGCTACACCTTC. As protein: CASRETGNDYGYTF.

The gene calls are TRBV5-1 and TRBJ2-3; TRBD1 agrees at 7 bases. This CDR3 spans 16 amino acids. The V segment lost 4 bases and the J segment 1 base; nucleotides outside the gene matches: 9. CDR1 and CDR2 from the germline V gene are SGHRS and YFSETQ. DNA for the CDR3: TGCGCCAGCAGCACCGGGACAGACCCCCGCACAGATACGCAGTATTTT. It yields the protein CASSTGTDPRTDTQYF.

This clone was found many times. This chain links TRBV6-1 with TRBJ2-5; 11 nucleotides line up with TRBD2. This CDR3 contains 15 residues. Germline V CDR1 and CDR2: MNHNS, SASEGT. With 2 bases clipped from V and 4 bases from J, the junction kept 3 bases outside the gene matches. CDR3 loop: CASSELAGGPETQYF. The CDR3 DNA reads TGTGCCAGCAGTGAATTAGCGGGAGGGCCAGAGACCCAGTACTTC.

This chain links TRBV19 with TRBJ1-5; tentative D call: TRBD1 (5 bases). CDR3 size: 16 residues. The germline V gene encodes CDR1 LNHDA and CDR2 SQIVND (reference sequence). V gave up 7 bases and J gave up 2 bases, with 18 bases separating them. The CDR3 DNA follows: TGTGCCAGTATACCCAAATTGCAGGGTGGCAATCAGCCCCAGCATTTT. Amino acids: CASIPKLQGGNQPQHF.

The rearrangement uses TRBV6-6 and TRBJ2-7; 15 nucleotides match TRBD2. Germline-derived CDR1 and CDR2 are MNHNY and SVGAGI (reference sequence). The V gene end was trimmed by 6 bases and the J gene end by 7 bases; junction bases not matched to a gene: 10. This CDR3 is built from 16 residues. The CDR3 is CASRWTSGGALGEQYF. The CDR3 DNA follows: TGTGCCAGCAGATGGACTAGCGGGGGGGCCTTGGGAGAGCAGTACTTC.

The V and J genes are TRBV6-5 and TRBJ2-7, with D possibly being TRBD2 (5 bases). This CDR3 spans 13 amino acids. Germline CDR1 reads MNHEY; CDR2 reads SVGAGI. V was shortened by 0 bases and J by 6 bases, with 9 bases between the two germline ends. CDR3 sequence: CASSYSDSLEQYF. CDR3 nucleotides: TGTGCCAGCAGTTACTCGGACTCCCTCGAGCAGTACTTC.

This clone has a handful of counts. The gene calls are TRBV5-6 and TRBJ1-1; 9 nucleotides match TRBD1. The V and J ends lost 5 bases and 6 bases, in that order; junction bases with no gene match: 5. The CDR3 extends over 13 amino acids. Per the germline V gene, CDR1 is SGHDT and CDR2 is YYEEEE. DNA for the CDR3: TGTGCCAGCAGAGTACAGGGGGCCCCTGAAGCTTTCTTT. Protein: CASRVQGAPEAFF.

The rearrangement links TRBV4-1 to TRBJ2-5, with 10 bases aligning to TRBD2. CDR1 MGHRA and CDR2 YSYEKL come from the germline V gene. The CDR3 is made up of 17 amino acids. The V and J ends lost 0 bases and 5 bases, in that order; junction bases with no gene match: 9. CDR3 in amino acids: CASSQDPQAGGWETQYF. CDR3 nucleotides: TGCGCCAGCAGCCAAGATCCCCAAGCGGGAGGGTGGGAGACCCAGTACTTC.

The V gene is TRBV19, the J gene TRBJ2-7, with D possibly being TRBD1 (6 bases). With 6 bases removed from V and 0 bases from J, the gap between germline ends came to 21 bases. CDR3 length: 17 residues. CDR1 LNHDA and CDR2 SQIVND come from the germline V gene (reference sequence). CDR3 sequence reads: CASSLDAKTGISYEQYF. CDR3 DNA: TGTGCCAGTAGCCTAGATGCCAAAACAGGGATCTCCTACGAGCAGTACTTC.

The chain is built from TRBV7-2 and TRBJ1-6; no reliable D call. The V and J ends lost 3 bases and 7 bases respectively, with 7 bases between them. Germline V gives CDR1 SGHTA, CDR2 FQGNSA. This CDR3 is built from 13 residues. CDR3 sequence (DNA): TGTGCCAGCAGCTTGGAGGCCAATTCACCCCTCCACTTT. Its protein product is CASSLEANSPLHF. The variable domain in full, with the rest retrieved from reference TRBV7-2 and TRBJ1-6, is GAGVSQSPSNKVTEKGKDVELRCDPISGHTALYWYRQSLGQGLEFLIYFQGNSAPDKSGLPSDRFSAERTGGSVSTLTIQRTQQEDSAVYLCASSLEANSPLHFGNGTRLTVT.

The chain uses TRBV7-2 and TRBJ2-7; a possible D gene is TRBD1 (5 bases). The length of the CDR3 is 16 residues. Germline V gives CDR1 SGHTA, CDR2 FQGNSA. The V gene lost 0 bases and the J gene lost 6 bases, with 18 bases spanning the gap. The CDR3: CASSLADVGQMPEQYF. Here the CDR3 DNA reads TGTGCCAGCAGCTTAGCGGACGTCGGACAAATGCCCGAGCAGTACTTC.

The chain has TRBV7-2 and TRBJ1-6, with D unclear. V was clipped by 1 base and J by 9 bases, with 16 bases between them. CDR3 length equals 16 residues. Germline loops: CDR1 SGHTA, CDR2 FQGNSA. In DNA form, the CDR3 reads TGTGCCAGCAGCTTAGTCGGTATCACCGGAGGTTCACCCCTCCACTTT. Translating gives CASSLVGITGGSPLHF. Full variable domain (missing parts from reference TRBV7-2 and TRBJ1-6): GAGVSQSPSNKVTEKGKDVELRCDPISGHTALYWYRQSLGQGLEFLIYFQGNSAPDKSGLPSDRFSAERTGGSVSTLTIQRTQQEDSAVYLCASSLVGITGGSPLHFGNGTRLTVT.

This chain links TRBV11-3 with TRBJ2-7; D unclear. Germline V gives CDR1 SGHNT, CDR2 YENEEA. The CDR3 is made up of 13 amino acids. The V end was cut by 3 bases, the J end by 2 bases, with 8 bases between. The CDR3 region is CASSFGSTYEQYF. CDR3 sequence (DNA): TGTGCCAGCAGCTTTGGCAGTACCTACGAGCAGTACTTC.

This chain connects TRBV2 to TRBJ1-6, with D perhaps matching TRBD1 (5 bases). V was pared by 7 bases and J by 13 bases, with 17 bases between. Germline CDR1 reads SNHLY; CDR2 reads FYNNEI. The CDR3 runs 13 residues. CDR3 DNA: TGTGCCAGCAATACGGGGGGAGTCGATCCCCTCCACTTT. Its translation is CASNTGGVDPLHF.

This CDR3 is CASSFGGVAFF. For the CDR3, the DNA is TGTGCCAGCAGCTTCGGGGGAGTGGCTTTCTTT. This chain joins TRBV5-6 and TRBJ1-1, with a weak D call TRBD1 (5 bases). The CDR3 runs to 11 residues. V was cut by 2 bases and J by 11 bases, with 10 bases left in between. Germline CDR1 is SGHDT and CDR2 is YYEEEE.

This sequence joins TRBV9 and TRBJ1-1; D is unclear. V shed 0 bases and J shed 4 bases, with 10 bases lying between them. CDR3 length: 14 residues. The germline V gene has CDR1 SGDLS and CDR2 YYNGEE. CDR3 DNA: TGTGCCAGCAGCGTAGAAGCGTATAGCACTGAAGCTTTCTTT. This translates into CASSVEAYSTEAFF.

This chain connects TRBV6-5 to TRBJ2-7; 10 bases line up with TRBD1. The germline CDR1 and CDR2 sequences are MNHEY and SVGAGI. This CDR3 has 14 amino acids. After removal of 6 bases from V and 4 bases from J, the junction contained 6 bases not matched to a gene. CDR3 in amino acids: CASSPGQGIYEQYF. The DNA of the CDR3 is TGTGCCAGCAGCCCGGGACAGGGGATTTACGAGCAGTACTTC.

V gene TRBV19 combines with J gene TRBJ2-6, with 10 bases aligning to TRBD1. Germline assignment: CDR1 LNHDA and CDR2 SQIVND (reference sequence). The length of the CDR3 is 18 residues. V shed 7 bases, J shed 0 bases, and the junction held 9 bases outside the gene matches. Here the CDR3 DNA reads TGTGCCAGTAACAGGGGACAGGGGATATACTCTGGGGCCAACGTCCTGACTTTC. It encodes CASNRGQGIYSGANVLTF. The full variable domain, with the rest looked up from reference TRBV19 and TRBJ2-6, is DGGITQSPKYLFRKEGQNVTLSCEQNLNHDAMYWYRQDPGQGLRLIYYSQIVNDFQKGDIAEGYSVSREKKESFPLTVTSAQKNPTAFYLCASNRGQGIYSGANVLTFGAGSRLTVL.

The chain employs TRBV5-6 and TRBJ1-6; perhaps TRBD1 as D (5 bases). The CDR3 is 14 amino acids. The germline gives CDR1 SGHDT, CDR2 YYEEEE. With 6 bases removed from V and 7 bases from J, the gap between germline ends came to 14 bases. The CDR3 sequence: CASTAAGRNSPLHF. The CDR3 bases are TGTGCCAGCACCGCGGCGGGGCGAAATTCACCCCTCCACTTT.

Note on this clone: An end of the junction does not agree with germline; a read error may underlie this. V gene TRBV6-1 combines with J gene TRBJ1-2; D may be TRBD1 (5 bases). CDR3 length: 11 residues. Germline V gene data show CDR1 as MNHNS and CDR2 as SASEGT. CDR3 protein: CASRGDFPASF. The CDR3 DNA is TGTGCCAGCAGGGGGGACTTCCCGGCATCGTTC.

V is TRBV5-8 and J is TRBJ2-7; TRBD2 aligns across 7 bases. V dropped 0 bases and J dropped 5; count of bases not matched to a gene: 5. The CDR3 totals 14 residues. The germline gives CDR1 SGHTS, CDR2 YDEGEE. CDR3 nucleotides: TGTGCCAGCAGCTTGGGAGGCCGGGGGGACGAGCAGTACTTC. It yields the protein CASSLGGRGDEQYF.

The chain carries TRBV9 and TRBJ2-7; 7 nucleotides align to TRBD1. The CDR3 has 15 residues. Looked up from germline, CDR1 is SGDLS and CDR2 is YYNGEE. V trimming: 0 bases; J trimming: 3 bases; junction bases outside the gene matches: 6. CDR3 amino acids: CASSVVGTALYEQYF. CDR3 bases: TGTGCCAGCAGCGTAGTCGGGACAGCTCTCTACGAGCAGTACTTC.

Written as DNA, the CDR3 is TGTGCCAGCTCACCACCGTTTAACAGGGGGCACTATGGCTACACCTTC. This gives the protein CASSPPFNRGHYGYTF. The rearrangement uses TRBV18 and TRBJ1-2; TRBD1 matches at 9 bases. CDR1 is KGHSH, CDR2 LQKENI, per germline. This CDR3 is 16 amino acids long. Germline trimming cut 0 bases from V and 3 bases from J; bases unmatched to any gene: 5.

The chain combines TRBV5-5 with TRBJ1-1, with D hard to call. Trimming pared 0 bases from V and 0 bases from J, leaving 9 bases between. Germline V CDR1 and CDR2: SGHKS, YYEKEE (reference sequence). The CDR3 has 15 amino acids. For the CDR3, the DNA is TGTGCCAGCAGCTTGGGGCGGGCCCTGAACACTGAAGCTTTCTTT. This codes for CASSLGRALNTEAFF.

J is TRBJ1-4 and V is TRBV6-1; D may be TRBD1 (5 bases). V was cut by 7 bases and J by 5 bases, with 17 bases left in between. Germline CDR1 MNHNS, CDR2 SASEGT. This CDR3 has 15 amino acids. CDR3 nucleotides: TGTGCCAGCACGGGAACCCTGGGGGGAAATGAAAAACTGTTTTTT. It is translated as CASTGTLGGNEKLFF.

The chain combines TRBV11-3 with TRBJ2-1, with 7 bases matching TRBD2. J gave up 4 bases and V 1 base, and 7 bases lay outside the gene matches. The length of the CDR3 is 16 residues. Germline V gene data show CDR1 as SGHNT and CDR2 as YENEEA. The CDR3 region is CASSLGGLAEYNEQFF. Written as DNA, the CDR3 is TGTGCCAGCAGCTTAGGTGGGCTAGCGGAGTACAATGAGCAGTTCTTC.